Below, 20 T cell receptor beta chains from the same sample are listed, as sequenced in a study of graft-versus-host responses after intestinal transplantation. TCRdb's copy holds only in-frame clones and misses some; the assay was immunoSEQ multiplex PCR. The sample lists over 100,000 clones; approximately 95% were seen once. These receptors have no known antigen. The sample was unstimulated CD8+ T cells sorted from spleen or lymph node cells, taken before intestinal transplant. These receptors were obtained from a human donor who received an intestinal transplant.

The chain links TRBV7-3 to TRBJ1-3; TRBD1 aligns across 7 bases. The trim removed 8 bases at V and 0 bases at J, leaving 4 bases unmatched. Germline V gene lookup returns CDR1 SGHTA and CDR2 FQGTGA. The CDR3 is 14 residues long. The DNA for the CDR3 is TGTGCCAGCCTCGGGACAGACTCTGGAAACACCATATATTTT. Encoded protein: CASLGTDSGNTIYF.

The chain recombines TRBV7-2 with TRBJ2-2; no clear D gene. Between the trimmed V and J ends, which lost 5 bases and 5 bases, there was a span of 15 bases. Germline V CDR1 and CDR2: SGHTA, FQGNSA. The CDR3 has 15 amino acids. Written as DNA, the CDR3 is TGTGCCAGCAGCCCCCGCCTACCCGGGACCGGGGAGCTGTTTTTT. Translating gives CASSPRLPGTGELFF.

The V call is TRBV27, the J call TRBJ2-6; D is possibly TRBD1 or TRBD2 (5 bases each). In germline, CDR1 is MNHEY, CDR2 SMNVEV (reference sequence). V was cut by 6 bases and J by 0 bases, with 18 bases left in between. The CDR3 totals 18 residues. For the CDR3, the DNA is TGTGCCAGCAGCCTAGGGTGGGGGTTAATCTCTGGGGCCAACGTCCTGACTTTC. It yields the protein CASSLGWGLISGANVLTF.

This chain links TRBV28 with TRBJ2-7; 11 nucleotides line up with TRBD2. Germline trimming cut 2 bases from V and 4 bases from J; bases unmatched to any gene: 1. CDR3 length: 14 amino acids. Germline CDR1 and CDR2: MDHEN and SYDVKM. CDR3 in DNA: TGTGCCAGCAGTTTAGGGACTAGCGGTTACGAGCAGTACTTC. Its protein product is CASSLGTSGYEQYF.

This clone was counted between two and nine times. The V gene is TRBV2, the J gene TRBJ1-4; D is undetermined. Germline-derived CDR1 and CDR2 are SNHLY and FYNNEI. The length of the CDR3 is 14 residues. Trimming took 1 base from V and 2 from J, leaving 5 bases between them. The CDR3, as DNA: TGTGCCAGCAGTGAAGGGCCCACTAATGAAAAACTGTTTTTT. It codes for CASSEGPTNEKLFF.

The chain has TRBV7-9 and TRBJ1-2, with a possible D match to TRBD1 (5 bases). The V end was cut by 2 bases, the J end by 0 bases, with 13 bases between. The CDR3 has 16 residues. CDR1 SEHNR and CDR2 FQNEAQ come from the germline V gene (reference sequence). The CDR3: CASSLNTRASNYGYTF. The CDR3 nucleotides read TGTGCCAGCAGCTTAAACACCAGGGCATCTAACTATGGCTACACCTTC.

V is TRBV6-5 and J is TRBJ1-3; 10 nucleotides agree with TRBD1. This CDR3 is built from 16 residues. Losses at the gene ends were 4 bases for V and 4 bases for J; bases not matched to a gene: 7. Germline V gene data show CDR1 as MNHEY and CDR2 as SVGAGI. For the CDR3, the DNA is TGTGCCAGCAGTTTAGGACAGGGGGTATCGGGAAACACCATATATTTT. Its translation is CASSLGQGVSGNTIYF.

This clone was counted once. The J gene is TRBJ2-1, the V gene TRBV2, with a tentative D call TRBD2 (6 bases). V dropped 3 bases and J dropped 7 bases, with 19 bases sitting between them. Germline V gene sequence: CDR1 SNHLY, CDR2 FYNNEI. This CDR3 is 16 amino acids long. In DNA form, the CDR3 reads TGTGCCAGCAGTGACTCGAACTGGCGGGATCAGAATGAGCAGTTCTTC. Its protein product is CASSDSNWRDQNEQFF. The entire variable domain, with the rest obtained from reference TRBV2 and TRBJ2-1, is as follows: EPEVTQTPSHQVTQMGQEVILRCVPISNHLYFYWYRQILGQKVEFLVSFYNNEISEKSEIFDDQFSVERPDGSNFTLKIRSTKLEDSAMYFCASSDSNWRDQNEQFFGPGTRLTVL.

V usage is TRBV4-1 and J usage is TRBJ2-5; unclear D gene. Trimming cost V 1 base and J 5 bases, with 11 bases left between them. The germline V gene has CDR1 MGHRA and CDR2 YSYEKL. CDR3 length: 14 amino acids. CDR3 sequence: CASSQAARMETQYF. CDR3 nucleotides: TGCGCCAGCAGCCAAGCGGCGAGGATGGAGACCCAGTACTTC.

The chain couples TRBV29-1 to TRBJ1-2; D not certain. The germline gives CDR1 SQVTM, CDR2 ANQGSEA. The germline V and J ends were trimmed by 1 base and 0 bases, with 12 bases remaining between them. CDR3 length: 15 residues. The CDR3 here is CSVEGGLSPNYGYTF. For the CDR3, the DNA is TGCAGCGTTGAAGGTGGCCTTTCGCCTAACTATGGCTACACCTTC. The full variable domain, in which reference TRBV29-1 and TRBJ1-2 provide the parts outside the CDR3, is SAVISQKPSRDICQRGTSLTIQCQVDSQVTMMFWYRQQPGQSLTLIATANQGSEATYESGFVIDKFPISRPNLTFSTLTVSNMSPEDSSIYLCSVEGGLSPNYGYTFGSGTRLTVV.

CDR3 DNA: TGCGCCAGCAGCCAAGCAGGGGCGACCTACGAGCAGTACTTC. Residues: CASSQAGATYEQYF. The rearrangement uses TRBV4-1 and TRBJ2-7; possibly TRBD1 for D (6 bases). The CDR3 totals 14 residues. In germline, CDR1 is MGHRA, CDR2 YSYEKL. Trimming pared 1 base from V and 2 bases from J, leaving 9 bases between.

The rearrangement links TRBV19 to TRBJ1-1; 8 nucleotides agree with TRBD1. The CDR3 length is 14 residues. Germline values: CDR1 LNHDA, CDR2 SQIVND (reference sequence). With V trimmed by 5 bases and J by 8 bases, 10 bases remained unmatched. The CDR3 protein is CASSPTGGGLEAFF. Here the CDR3 DNA reads TGTGCCAGTAGTCCTACAGGGGGAGGTCTGGAAGCTTTCTTT.

The chain uses TRBV5-1 and TRBJ2-7, with D unclear. CDR1 and CDR2 (germline): SGHRS, YFSETQ. V lost 3 bases, J lost 0 bases, and 10 bases lay in between. This CDR3 contains 14 residues. The CDR3 sequence is CASSSTDRSYEQYF. The DNA of the CDR3 is TGCGCCAGCAGCTCAACGGACCGCTCCTACGAGCAGTACTTC.

The rearrangement uses TRBV4-3 and TRBJ1-1; 9 bases agree with TRBD1. The CDR3 loop spans 16 amino acids. CDR1 is LGHNA, CDR2 YSLEER, per germline. Unmatched junction bases numbered 7, after V lost 0 bases and J lost 5 bases. DNA of the CDR3: TGCGCCAGCAGCCAAGATCCCATGACAGGGGGTACTGAAGCTTTCTTT. It codes for CASSQDPMTGGTEAFF.

The rearrangement uses TRBV7-8 and TRBJ2-6; D remains ambiguous. V was clipped by 2 bases and J by 1 base, with 6 bases between them. The CDR3 spans 15 residues. Germline CDR1 and CDR2: SGHVS and FQNEAQ. The CDR3 is CASSLMASGANVLTF. CDR3 nucleotides: TGTGCCAGCAGCTTAATGGCGTCTGGGGCCAACGTCCTGACTTTC.

The chain has TRBV28 and TRBJ2-7; 11 nucleotides match TRBD2. The CDR3 runs 14 residues. Trimming cost V 5 bases and J 3 bases; bases outside gene matches: 3. The germline V gene encodes CDR1 MDHEN and CDR2 SYDVKM. In DNA, the CDR3 is TGTGCCAGCAGTCCTGGGACTAGCGGCTACGAGCAGTACTTC. Protein product: CASSPGTSGYEQYF.

V and J are TRBV11-2 and TRBJ2-7, with unresolved D. Germline V gives CDR1 SGHAT, CDR2 FQNNGV. Trimming took 0 bases from V and 4 from J, leaving 4 bases between them. This CDR3 is built from 12 residues. The DNA for the CDR3 is TGTGCCAGCAGCTTAGATTATTACGAGCAGTACTTC. Translating it yields CASSLDYYEQYF.

V is TRBV28 and J is TRBJ1-5; a possible D gene is TRBD1 (5 bases). CDR3 size: 14 residues. Deletions cut 6 bases from V and 3 bases from J, with 12 bases between. From germline, CDR1 is MDHEN and CDR2 SYDVKM. The CDR3 sequence is CASRSGSSNQPQHF. The CDR3 DNA sequence: TGTGCCAGCAGGTCAGGGAGTTCCAATCAGCCCCAGCATTTT.

V usage is TRBV10-2 and J usage is TRBJ2-1; a weak D match, TRBD2 (6 bases). Germline values: CDR1 WSHSY, CDR2 SAAADI. This CDR3 contains 17 residues. The V end lost 2 bases, the J end lost 0 bases, and 14 bases lay between the germline ends. CDR3 in DNA: TGCGCCAGCAGTGAGAGCTTAGCGGAGAGCTCCTACAATGAGCAGTTCTTC. It translates to CASSESLAESSYNEQFF.

With respect to this clone: Other nucleotide sequences from this sample produce the same CDR3. The chain uses TRBV6-5 and TRBJ1-5; no reliable D call. The V and J ends lost 3 bases and 0 bases respectively, with 3 bases between them. The CDR3 has 13 residues. CDR1 and CDR2 from the germline V gene are MNHEY and SVGAGI. The CDR3 loop reads CASSYRSNQPQHF. DNA for the CDR3: TGTGCCAGCAGTTATCGTAGCAATCAGCCCCAGCATTTT.